This TCR beta chain stems from a study of PD-L1 blockade in urothelial cancer. Whole-study context: Treatment start was followed by blood analysis at 3 weeks (second dose) and again at 6 weeks.

The CDR3 sequence is 16 residues long. The germline gives CDR1 MNHNS, CDR2 SASEGT. V lost 6 bases to trimming and J lost 4 bases, with 21 bases between them. Regarding the study as a whole: Those with durable benefit had larger increases in tumor-associated blood clones at 3 weeks.

Enrolled patients showed locally advanced or metastatic urothelial carcinoma. The protocol was immunoSEQ multiplex PCR, while the TCRdb copy is restricted to in-frame clones and leaves out a portion. The sample includes more than 40,000 clones, about 86% seen only once; the top ten take roughly 17%. As to this clone: As yet, its antigen is unknown.

This chain uses TRBV6-1 with TRBJ1-2; D is possibly TRBD1 (6 bases). This clonotype was sampled from a man in his 60s with urothelial cancer. Sequencing was performed on PBMCs, taken around atezolizumab (anti-PD-L1) treatment. The DNA for the CDR3 is TGTGCCAGCAGCGAAACGGGGGTGGGGGGGCTCTATGGCTACACCTTC. It is translated as CASSETGVGGLYGYTF.